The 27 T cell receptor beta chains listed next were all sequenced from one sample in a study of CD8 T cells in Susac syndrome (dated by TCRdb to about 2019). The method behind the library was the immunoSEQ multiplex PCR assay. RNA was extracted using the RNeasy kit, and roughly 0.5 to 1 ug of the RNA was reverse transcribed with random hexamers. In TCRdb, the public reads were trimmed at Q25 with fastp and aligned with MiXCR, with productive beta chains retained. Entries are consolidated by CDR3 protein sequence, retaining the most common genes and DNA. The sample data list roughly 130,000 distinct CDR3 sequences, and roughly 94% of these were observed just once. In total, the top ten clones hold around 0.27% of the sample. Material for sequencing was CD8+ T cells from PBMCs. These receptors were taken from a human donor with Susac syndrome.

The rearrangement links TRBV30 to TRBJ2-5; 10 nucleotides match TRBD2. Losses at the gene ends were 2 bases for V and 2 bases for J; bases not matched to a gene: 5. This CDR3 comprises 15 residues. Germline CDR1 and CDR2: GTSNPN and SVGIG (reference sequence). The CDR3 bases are TGTGCCTGGAGTCCTCTAGCGGGGGTTCAAGAGACCCAGTACTTC. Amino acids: CAWSPLAGVQETQYF.

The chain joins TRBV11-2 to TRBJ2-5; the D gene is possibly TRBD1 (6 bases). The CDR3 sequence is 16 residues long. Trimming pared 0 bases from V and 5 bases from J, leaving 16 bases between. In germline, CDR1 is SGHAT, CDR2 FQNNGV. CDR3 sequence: CASSLDDGWQGETQYF. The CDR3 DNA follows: TGTGCCAGCAGCTTAGATGATGGTTGGCAGGGGGAGACCCAGTACTTC.

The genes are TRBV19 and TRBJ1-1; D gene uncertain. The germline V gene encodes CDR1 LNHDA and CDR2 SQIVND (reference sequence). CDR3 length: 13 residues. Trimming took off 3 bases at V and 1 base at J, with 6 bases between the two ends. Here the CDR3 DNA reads TGTGCCAGTAGTATGAGCAAGAACACTGAAGCTTTCTTT. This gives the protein CASSMSKNTEAFF. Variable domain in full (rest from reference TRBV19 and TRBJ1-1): DGGITQSPKYLFRKEGQNVTLSCEQNLNHDAMYWYRQDPGQGLRLIYYSQIVNDFQKGDIAEGYSVSREKKESFPLTVTSAQKNPTAFYLCASSMSKNTEAFFGQGTRLTVV.

This CDR3 is CASSLENEQFF. The CDR3 region has the DNA TGTGCCAGCAGCTTGGAGAATGAGCAGTTCTTC. The chain couples TRBV5-4 to TRBJ2-1; D uncertain. Trimming stripped 0 bases from V and 7 bases from J, with 2 bases between. The CDR3 covers 11 residues. CDR1 is SGHNT, CDR2 YYREEE, per germline (reference sequence).

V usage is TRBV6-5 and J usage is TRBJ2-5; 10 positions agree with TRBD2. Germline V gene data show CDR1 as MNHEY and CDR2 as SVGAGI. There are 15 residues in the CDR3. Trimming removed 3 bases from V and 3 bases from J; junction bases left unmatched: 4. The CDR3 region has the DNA TGTGCCAGCAGTTATAGCCTAGCGGGGGAAGAGACCCAGTACTTC. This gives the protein CASSYSLAGEETQYF.

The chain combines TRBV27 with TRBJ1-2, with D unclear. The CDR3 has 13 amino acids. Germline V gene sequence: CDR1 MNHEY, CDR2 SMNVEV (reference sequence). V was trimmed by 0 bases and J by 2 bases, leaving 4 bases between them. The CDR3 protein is CASSLSINYGYTF. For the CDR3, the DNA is TGTGCCAGCAGTTTATCCATAAACTATGGCTACACCTTC.

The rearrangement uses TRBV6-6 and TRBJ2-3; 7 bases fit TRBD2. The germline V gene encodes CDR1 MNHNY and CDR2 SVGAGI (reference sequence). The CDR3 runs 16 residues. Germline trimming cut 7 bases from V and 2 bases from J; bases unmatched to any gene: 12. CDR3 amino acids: CASTHVGAGLTDTQYF. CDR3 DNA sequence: TGTGCCAGCACCCATGTAGGAGCGGGGCTCACAGATACGCAGTATTTT.

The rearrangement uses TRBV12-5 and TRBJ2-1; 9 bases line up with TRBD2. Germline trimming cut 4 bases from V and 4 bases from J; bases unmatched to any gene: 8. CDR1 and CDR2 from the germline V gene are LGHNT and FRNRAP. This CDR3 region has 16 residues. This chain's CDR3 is CASGSSERGAYNEQFF. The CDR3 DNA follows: TGTGCTAGTGGTTCCTCCGAGCGGGGGGCGTACAATGAGCAGTTCTTC.

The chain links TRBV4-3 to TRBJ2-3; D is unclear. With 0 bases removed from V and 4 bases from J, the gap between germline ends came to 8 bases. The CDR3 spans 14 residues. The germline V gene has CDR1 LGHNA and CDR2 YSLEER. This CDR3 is CASSQDRAADTQYF. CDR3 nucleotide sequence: TGCGCCAGCAGCCAAGATAGGGCGGCAGATACGCAGTATTTT.

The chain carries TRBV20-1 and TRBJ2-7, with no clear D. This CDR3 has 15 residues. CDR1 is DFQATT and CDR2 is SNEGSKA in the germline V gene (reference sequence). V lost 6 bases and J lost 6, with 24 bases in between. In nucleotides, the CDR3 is TGCAGTGCGGAAAATAACGCCAACATACCCTTCGAGCAGTACTTC. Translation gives CSAENNANIPFEQYF.

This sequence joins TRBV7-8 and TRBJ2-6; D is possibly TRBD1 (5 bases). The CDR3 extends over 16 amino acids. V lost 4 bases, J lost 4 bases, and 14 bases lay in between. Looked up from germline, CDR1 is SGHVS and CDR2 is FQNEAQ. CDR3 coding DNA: TGTGCCAGCAGCTCCCGACAGTTAAACGGGGCCAACGTCCTGACTTTC. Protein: CASSSRQLNGANVLTF. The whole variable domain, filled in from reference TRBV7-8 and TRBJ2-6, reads GAGVSQSPRYKVAKRGQDVALRCDPISGHVSLFWYQQALGQGPEFLTYFQNEAQLDKSGLPSDRFFAERPEGSVSTLKIQRTQQEDSAVYLCASSSRQLNGANVLTFGAGSRLTVL.

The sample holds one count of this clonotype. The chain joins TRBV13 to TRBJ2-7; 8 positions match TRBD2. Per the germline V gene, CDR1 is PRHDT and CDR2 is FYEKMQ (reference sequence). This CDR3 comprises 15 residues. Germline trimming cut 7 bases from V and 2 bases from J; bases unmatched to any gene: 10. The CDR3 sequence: CASNIPRGAPYEQYF. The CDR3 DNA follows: TGTGCCAGCAACATCCCGCGGGGGGCCCCCTACGAGCAGTACTTC. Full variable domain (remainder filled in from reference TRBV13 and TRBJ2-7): AAGVIQSPRHLIKEKRETATLKCYPIPRHDTVYWYQQGPGQDPQFLISFYEKMQSDKGSIPDRFSAQQFSDYHSELNMSSLELGDSALYFCASNIPRGAPYEQYFGPGTRLTVT.

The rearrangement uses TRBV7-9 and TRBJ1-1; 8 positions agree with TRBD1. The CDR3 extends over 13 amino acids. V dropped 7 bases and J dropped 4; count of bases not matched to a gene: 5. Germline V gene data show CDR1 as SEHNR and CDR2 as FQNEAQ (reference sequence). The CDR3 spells CASTPTGGTEAFF. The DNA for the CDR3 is TGTGCCAGCACCCCTACAGGGGGCACTGAAGCTTTCTTT.

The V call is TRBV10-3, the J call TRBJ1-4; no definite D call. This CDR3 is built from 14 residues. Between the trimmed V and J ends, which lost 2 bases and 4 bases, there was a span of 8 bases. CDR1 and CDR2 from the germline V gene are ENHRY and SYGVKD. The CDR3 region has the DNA TGTGCCATCAGTGAGAGCGGGATTAATGAAAAACTGTTTTTT. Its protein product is CAISESGINEKLFF.

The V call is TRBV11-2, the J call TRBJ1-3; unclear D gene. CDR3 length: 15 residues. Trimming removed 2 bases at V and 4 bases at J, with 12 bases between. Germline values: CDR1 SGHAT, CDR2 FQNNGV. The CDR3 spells CASSLPSGSGNTIYF. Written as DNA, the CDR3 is TGTGCCAGCAGCTTACCTTCGGGTTCCGGAAACACCATATATTTT.

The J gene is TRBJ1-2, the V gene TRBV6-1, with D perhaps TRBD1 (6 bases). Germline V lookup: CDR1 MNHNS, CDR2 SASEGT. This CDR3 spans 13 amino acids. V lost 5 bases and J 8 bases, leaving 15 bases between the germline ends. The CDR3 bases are TGTGCCAGCAGTCCCGGGGGGGCCAACGGCTACACCTTC. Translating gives CASSPGGANGYTF.

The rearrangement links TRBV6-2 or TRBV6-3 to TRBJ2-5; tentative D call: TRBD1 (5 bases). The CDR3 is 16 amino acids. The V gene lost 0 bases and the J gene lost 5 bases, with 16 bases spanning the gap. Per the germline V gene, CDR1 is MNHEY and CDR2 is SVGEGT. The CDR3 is CASSYSIYTGMETQYF. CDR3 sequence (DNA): TGTGCCAGCAGTTACTCGATCTACACAGGCATGGAGACCCAGTACTTC.

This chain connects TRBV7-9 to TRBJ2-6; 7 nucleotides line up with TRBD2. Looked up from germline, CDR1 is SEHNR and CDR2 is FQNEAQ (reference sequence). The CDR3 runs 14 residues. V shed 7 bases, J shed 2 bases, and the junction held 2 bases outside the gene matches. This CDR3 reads CASMGRAGANVLTF. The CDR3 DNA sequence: TGTGCCAGCATGGGGAGGGCTGGGGCCAACGTCCTGACTTTC.

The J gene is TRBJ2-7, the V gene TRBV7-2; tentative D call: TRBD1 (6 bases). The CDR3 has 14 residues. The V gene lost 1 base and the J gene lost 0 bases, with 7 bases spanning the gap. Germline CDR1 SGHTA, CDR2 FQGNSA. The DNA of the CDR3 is TGTGCCAGCAGCTTAGTGGACAGCTCCTACGAGCAGTACTTC. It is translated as CASSLVDSSYEQYF.

CDR3 sequence: CSGLTGVGETQYF. The CDR3 DNA is TGCAGCGGATTGACAGGCGTGGGGGAGACCCAGTACTTC. This chain joins TRBV29-1 and TRBJ2-5; D might be TRBD1 (6 bases). Germline V gene data show CDR1 as SQVTM and CDR2 as ANQGSEA. V lost 7 bases and J lost 5, with 17 bases in between. The length of the CDR3 is 13 residues.

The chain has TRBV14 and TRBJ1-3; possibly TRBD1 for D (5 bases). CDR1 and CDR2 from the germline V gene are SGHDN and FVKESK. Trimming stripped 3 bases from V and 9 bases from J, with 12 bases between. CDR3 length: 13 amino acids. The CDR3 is CASSQDGGGTIYF. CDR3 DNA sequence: TGTGCCAGCAGCCAGGACGGTGGGGGCACCATATATTTT.

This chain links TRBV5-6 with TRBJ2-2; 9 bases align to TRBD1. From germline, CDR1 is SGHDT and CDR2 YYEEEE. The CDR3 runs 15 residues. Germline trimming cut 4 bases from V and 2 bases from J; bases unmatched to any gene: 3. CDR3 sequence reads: CASSGGQGNTGELFF. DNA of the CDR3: TGTGCCAGCAGCGGGGGACAGGGTAACACCGGGGAGCTGTTTTTT.

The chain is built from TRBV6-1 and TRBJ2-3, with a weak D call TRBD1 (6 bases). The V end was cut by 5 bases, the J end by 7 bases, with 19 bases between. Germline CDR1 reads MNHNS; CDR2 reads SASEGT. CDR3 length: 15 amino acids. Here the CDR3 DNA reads TGTGCCAGCAGTCCCAGGACAGAGGACCTCCATACGCAGTATTTT. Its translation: CASSPRTEDLHTQYF.

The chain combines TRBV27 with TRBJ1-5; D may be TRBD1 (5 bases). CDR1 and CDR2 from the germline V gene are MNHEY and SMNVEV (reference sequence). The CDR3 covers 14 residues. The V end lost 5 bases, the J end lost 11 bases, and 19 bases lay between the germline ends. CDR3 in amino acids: CASSPGPGVGSQHF. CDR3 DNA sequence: TGTGCCAGCAGTCCGGGGCCTGGTGTAGGGTCCCAGCATTTT.

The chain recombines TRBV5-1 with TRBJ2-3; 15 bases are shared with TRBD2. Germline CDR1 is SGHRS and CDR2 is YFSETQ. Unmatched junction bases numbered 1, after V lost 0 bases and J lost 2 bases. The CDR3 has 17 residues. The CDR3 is CASSLGTSGGVTDTQYF. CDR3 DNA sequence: TGCGCCAGCAGCTTGGGGACTAGCGGGGGGGTCACAGATACGCAGTATTTT.

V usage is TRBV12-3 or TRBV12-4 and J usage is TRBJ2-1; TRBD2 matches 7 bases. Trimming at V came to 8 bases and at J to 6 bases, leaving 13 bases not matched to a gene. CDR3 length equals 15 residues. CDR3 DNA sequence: TGTGCCAGCGGACTCGACCGGGACTACCTCAATGAGCAGTTCTTC. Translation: CASGLDRDYLNEQFF.

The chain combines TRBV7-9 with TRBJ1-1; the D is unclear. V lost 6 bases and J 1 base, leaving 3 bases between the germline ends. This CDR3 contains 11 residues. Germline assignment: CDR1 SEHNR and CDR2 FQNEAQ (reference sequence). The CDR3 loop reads CASSANTEAFF. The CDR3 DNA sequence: TGTGCCAGCAGTGCGAACACTGAAGCTTTCTTT.